This TCR beta chain is drawn from a study of shared clonotypes between healthy human individuals. Germline CDR1 MNHEY, CDR2 SVGAGI. The CDR3 has 14 amino acids. Trimming cost V 6 bases and J 5 bases, with 13 bases left between them. Using immunoSEQ multiplex PCR, the repertoire was profiled, and TCRdb retains in-frame clones only, with some absent. The sample yields 2 million to 2.5 million clones, approximately 96% seen once. The study drew its donors from healthy HIV-negative adults without recent acute infections or vaccinations. To note about this clone: Other nucleotide sequences from this sample produce the same CDR3.

What was sequenced was naive CD4+ T cells sorted from blood. Subset here: CD45RA+ positively selected. This sequence originates from a young man in good health. This chain links TRBV6-5 with TRBJ1-4; TRBD1 might be the D (5 bases). CDR3 nucleotides: TGTGCCAGCAGCCGGGGGGGACCCAATGAAAAACTGTTTTTT. It yields the protein CASSRGGPNEKLFF.